Presented here are 6 T cell receptor beta chains from one specimen sequenced in a study of cytomegalovirus exposure and HLA in healthy donors. Amplification used 60 Vbeta primers and 13 Jbeta primers. Measured with immunoSEQ multiplex PCR; TCRdb has only the in-frame clones, and not every one. The sample lists roughly 90,000 clones, approximately 84% occurring once. Source material: PBMCs. The receptor source for this set is a man younger than 35 in good health and CMV-seronegative.

The rearrangement links TRBV2 to TRBJ2-1; the match to TRBD2 covers 15 bases. V gave up 9 bases and J gave up 10 bases; unmatched junction bases: 4. Germline lookup yields CDR1 SNHLY and CDR2 FYNNEI. The CDR3 sequence is 13 residues long. CDR3 sequence reads: CARGLAGGGEQFF. The CDR3 region has the DNA TGTGCCAGGGGACTAGCGGGAGGAGGGGAGCAGTTCTTC.

There are a few counts of this clone. The chain uses TRBV7-9 and TRBJ2-3, with 7 bases that match TRBD1. CDR3 length equals 15 residues. The ends lost 5 bases at V and 5 bases at J; junction bases unmatched: 10. Germline-derived CDR1 and CDR2 are SEHNR and FQNEAQ (reference sequence). CDR3 residues: CASSLRQGQVDTQYF. CDR3 bases: TGTGCCAGCAGCCTCCGACAGGGCCAGGTAGATACGCAGTATTTT.

A few counts support this clone. The chain couples TRBV7-8 to TRBJ2-7, with TRBD2 identical over 12 bases. CDR1 SGHVS and CDR2 FQNEAQ come from the germline V gene. Germline trimming cut 5 bases from V and 1 base from J; bases unmatched to any gene: 6. This CDR3 has 16 amino acids. The CDR3 sequence is CASSPRTSGTSYEQYF. The DNA of the CDR3 is TGTGCCAGCAGCCCGCGGACTAGCGGGACGTCCTACGAGCAGTACTTC.

DNA for the CDR3: TGTGCCAGCAGCCAAGAGGGACAGGGGGCTGAAGCTTTCTTT. Amino acid sequence: CASSQEGQGAEAFF. The gene calls are TRBV6-5 and TRBJ1-1; 11 bases agree with TRBD1. Trimming at V came to 6 bases and at J to 6 bases, leaving 6 bases not matched to a gene. Germline V gives CDR1 MNHEY, CDR2 SVGAGI. This CDR3 comprises 14 residues.

The chain carries TRBV18 and TRBJ1-2, with D possibly matching TRBD1 (6 bases). Germline V gene sequence: CDR1 KGHSH, CDR2 LQKENI. This CDR3 contains 16 residues. With 4 bases removed from V and 2 bases from J, the gap between germline ends came to 17 bases. CDR3 DNA sequence: TGTGCCAGCTCACGGACCGGGACAAACCACAACTATGGCTACACCTTC. This codes for CASSRTGTNHNYGYTF.

V usage is TRBV29-1 and J usage is TRBJ2-1; 10 bases align to TRBD2. The junction had 11 bases not matched to a gene; V was cut back by 3 bases and J by 12 bases. The CDR3 has 14 residues. Per the germline V gene, CDR1 is SQVTM and CDR2 is ANQGSEA. The CDR3, as DNA: TGCAGCGTTGATGAACGTACTAGCGGGATACTGCAGTTCTTC. It specifies CSVDERTSGILQFF.